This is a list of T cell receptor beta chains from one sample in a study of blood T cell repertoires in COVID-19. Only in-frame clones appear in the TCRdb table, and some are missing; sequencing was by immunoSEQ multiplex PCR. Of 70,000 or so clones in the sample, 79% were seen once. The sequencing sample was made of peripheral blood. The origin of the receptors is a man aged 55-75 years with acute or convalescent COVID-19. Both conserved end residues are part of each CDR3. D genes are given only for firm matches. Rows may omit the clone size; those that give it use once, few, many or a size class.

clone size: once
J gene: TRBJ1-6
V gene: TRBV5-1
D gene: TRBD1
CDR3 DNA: TGCGCCAGCAGTCAGGACAGGGCTGATTCACCCCTCCACTTT
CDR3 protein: CASSQDRADSPLHF

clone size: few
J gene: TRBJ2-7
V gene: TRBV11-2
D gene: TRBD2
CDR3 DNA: TGTGCCAGCAGCTCTCTAGCGGGGGGAGGCTACGAGCAGTACTTC
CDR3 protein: CASSSLAGGGYEQYF

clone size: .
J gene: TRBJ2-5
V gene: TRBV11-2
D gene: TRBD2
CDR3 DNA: TGTGCCAGCAGCTTCGCGGGGGGGAACCAAGAGACCCAGTACTTC
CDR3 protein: CASSFAGGNQETQYF

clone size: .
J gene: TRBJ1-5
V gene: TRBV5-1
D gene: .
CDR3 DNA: TGCGCCAGCAGCTTGGCCGGACAGCGCAATCAGCCCCAGCATTTT
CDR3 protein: CASSLAGQRNQPQHF

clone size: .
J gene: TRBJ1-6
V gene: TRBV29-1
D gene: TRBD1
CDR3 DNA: TGCAGCGTCCGGGACAGGGGTTCACCCCTCCACTTT
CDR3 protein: CSVRDRGSPLHF

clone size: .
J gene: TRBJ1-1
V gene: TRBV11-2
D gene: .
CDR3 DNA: TGTGCCAGCAGCTTAGTACGGTCGAACACTGAAGCTTTCTTT
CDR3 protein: CASSLVRSNTEAFF

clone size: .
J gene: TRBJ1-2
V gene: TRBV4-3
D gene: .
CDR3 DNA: TGCGCCAGCAGTGAAAGGCGGCAGGGCCTCTATGGCTACACCTTC
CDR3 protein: CASSERRQGLYGYTF

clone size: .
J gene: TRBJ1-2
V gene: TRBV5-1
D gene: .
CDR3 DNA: TGCGCCAGCAGCTACCCGGACAGCCCCTATGGCTACACCTTC
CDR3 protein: CASSYPDSPYGYTF

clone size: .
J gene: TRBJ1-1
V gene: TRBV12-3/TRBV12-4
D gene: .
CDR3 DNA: TGTGCCAGCAGTTTTATGAACACTGAAGCTTTCTTT
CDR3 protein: CASSFMNTEAFF

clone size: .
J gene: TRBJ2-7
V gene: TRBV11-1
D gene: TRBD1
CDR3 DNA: TGTGCCAGCAGCAACGGACAGGGTTCGCTCTACGAGCAGTACTTC
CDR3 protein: CASSNGQGSLYEQYF

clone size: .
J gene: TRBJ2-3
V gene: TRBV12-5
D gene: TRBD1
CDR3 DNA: TGTGCTAGTGGTTTGGTACCTGGACAGGGGGGGAATACGCAGTATTTT
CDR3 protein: CASGLVPGQGGNTQYF

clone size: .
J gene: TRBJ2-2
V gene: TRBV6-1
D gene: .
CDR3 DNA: TGTGCCAGCAGTGAAATCGGGACTTGGCCTCTGAACACCGGGGAGCTGTTTTTT
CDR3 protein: CASSEIGTWPLNTGELFF

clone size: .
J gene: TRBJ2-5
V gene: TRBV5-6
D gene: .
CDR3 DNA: TGTGCCAGCAGCTTGGGATGGCAGGGCGGCGAGACCCAGTACTTC
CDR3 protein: CASSLGWQGGETQYF

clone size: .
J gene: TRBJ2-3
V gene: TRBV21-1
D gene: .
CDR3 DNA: TGTGCCAGCAGCAGAAAAGGGGGACTCCGCTGGGGGGGACTACGCACAGATACGCAGTATTTT
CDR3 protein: CASSRKGGLRWGGLRTDTQYF

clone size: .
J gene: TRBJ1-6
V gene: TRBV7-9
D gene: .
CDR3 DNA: TGTGCCAGCAGCCGTTCGGGGGGCCGCTCACCCCTCCACTTT
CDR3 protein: CASSRSGGRSPLHF

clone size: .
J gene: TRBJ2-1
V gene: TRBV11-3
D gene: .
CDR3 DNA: TGTGCCAGCAGCCGAACCGGGGGAGTAGGTGAGCAGTTCTTC
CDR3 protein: CASSRTGGVGEQFF

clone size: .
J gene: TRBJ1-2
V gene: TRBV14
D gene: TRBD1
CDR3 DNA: TGTGCCAGCAGCCAAGGATGGACAGGGGGAGGTGGCTACACCTTC
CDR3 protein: CASSQGWTGGGGYTF

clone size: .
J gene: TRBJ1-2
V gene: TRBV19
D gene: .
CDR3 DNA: TGTGCCAGTAGTACTGGGACTGGCTATGGCTACACCTTC
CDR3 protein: CASSTGTGYGYTF

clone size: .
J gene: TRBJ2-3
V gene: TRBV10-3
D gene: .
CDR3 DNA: TGTGCCATCAGTGAGTCACTGACTAGTCGTAGCACAGATACGCAGTATTTT
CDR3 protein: CAISESLTSRSTDTQYF

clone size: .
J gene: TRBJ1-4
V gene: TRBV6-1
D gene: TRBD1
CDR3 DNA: TGTGCCAGCAGTGGAGTTTACAGGGGGACTAATGAAAAACTGTTTTTT
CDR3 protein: CASSGVYRGTNEKLFF

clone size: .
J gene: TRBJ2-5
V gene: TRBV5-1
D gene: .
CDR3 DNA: TGCGCCAGCAGCGTACCGGGGGGCCGGCAAGAGACCCAGTACTTC
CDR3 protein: CASSVPGGRQETQYF

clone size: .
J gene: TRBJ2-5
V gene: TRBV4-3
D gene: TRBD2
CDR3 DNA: TGCGCCAGCAGCCAAAACCTTATAGCGGGGGGGAGAGAGACCCAGTACTTC
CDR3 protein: CASSQNLIAGGRETQYF

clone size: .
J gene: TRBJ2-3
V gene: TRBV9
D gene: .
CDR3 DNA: TGTGCCAGCAGCGTATCCCGTAGCACAGATACGCAGTATTTT
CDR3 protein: CASSVSRSTDTQYF

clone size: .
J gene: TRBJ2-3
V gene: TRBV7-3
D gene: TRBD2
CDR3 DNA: TGTGCCAGCAGCTTAGACGCCCCGGGACTAACAGATACGCAGTATTTT
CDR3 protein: CASSLDAPGLTDTQYF

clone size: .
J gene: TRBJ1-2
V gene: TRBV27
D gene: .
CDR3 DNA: TGTGCCAGCAGTTTTTTGGGGGGATCTAATGGCTACACCTTC
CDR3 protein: CASSFLGGSNGYTF

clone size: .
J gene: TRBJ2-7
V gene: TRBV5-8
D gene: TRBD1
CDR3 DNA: TGTGCCAGCAGCTTGGGGACAGGGAGCTCCTACGAGCAGTACTTC
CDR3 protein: CASSLGTGSSYEQYF

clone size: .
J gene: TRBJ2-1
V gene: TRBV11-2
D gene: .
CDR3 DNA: TGTGCCAGCAGCTTAGGTCGCGGGACTTCCTACAATGAGCAGTTCTTC
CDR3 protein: CASSLGRGTSYNEQFF

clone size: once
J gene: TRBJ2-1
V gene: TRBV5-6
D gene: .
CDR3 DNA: TGTGCCAGCAGATTTTACTACAATGAGCAGTTCTTC
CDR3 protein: CASRFYYNEQFF

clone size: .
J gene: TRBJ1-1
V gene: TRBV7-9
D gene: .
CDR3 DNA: TGTGCCAGCAGCTTATTTGGCAACACTGAAGCTTTCTTT
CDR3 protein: CASSLFGNTEAFF